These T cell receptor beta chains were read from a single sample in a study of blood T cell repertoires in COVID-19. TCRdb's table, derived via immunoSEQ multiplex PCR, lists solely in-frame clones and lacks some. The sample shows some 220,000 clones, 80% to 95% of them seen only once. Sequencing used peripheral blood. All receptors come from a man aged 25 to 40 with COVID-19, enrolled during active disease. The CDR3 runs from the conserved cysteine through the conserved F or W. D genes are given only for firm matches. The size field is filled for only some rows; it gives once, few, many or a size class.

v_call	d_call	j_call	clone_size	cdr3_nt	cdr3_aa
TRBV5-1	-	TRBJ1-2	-	TGCGCCAGCAGCTTGGCCCCGGGTAATGGCTACACCTTC	CASSLAPGNGYTF
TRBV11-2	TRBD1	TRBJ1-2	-	TGTGCCAGCAGCTTAGATCCCCCTACAGGGGCCTATGGCTACACCTTC	CASSLDPPTGAYGYTF
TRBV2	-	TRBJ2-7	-	TGTGCCAGCAGTACGGGGTACGAGCAGTACTTC	CASSTGYEQYF
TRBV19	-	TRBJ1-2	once	TGTGCCAGTTCTGCTGGAGCCAGTAACTATGGCTACACCTTC	CASSAGASNYGYTF
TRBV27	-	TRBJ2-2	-	TGTGCCAGCAGGCTACTGGGGGGCACCGGGGAGCTGTTTTTT	CASRLLGGTGELFF
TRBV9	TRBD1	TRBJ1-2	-	TGTGCCAGCAGAGCCAATACAGGGGCTTTCACCGGCTACACCTTC	CASRANTGAFTGYTF
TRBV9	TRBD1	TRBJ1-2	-	TGTGCCAGCAGCGTGGACAGGCCCTATGGCTACACCTTC	CASSVDRPYGYTF
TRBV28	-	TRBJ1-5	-	TGTGCCAGCAGTTTCGTCAGGGTGGGTCAGCCCCAGCATTTT	CASSFVRVGQPQHF
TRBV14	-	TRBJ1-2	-	TGTGCCAGCTCGGGCGGGGCCTATGGCTACACCTTC	CASSGGAYGYTF
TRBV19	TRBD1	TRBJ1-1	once	TGTGCCGCCCGGGGACAGAGTATTTACACTGAAGCTTTCTTT	CAARGQSIYTEAFF
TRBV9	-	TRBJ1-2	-	TGTGCCAGCAGCGTAAGAGGGAGTGGCTACACCTTC	CASSVRGSGYTF
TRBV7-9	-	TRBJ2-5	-	TGTGCCAGCAGCGTGTGGGCTAGCCGCACCCAAGAGACCCAGTACTTC	CASSVWASRTQETQYF
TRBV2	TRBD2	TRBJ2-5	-	TGTGCCAGCAGTTTGCGGGGGACCCAAGAGACCCAGTACTTC	CASSLRGTQETQYF
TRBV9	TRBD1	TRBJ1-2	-	TGTGCCAGCAGCGTAGGCAGGGGGGCTAACTATGGCTACACCTTC	CASSVGRGANYGYTF
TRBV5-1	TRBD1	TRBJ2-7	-	TGCGCCAGCAGCTTGGGGACAGGGGTCTACGAGCAGTACTTC	CASSLGTGVYEQYF
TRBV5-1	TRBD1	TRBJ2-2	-	TGCGCCAGCAGCTTCCTCGGGACAGGGAACACCGGGGAGCTGTTTTTT	CASSFLGTGNTGELFF
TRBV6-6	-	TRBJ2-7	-	TGTGCCAGCAGTTTGGACAGAGGCGAGCAGTACTTC	CASSLDRGEQYF
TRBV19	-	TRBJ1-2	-	TGTGCCAGTAGTATCGGCGTGGGCACGGGGGATCACTATGGCTACACCTTC	CASSIGVGTGDHYGYTF
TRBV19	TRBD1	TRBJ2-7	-	TGTGCCAGTAGTAGGGAACAGGGGAACTCCTACGAGCAGTACTTC	CASSREQGNSYEQYF